One and the same sample provided the 18 T cell receptor beta chains below, sequenced in a study of T cell responses to AZD1222 COVID-19 vaccine. Generated by immunoSEQ multiplex PCR, the TCRdb table keeps only in-frame clones and is missing some. This table holds 100,000 to 150,000 clones, more than 70% found once. The source was peripheral blood, collected on day 0 of AZD1222 vaccination. All receptors come from an adult in good health.

The chain couples TRBV5-1 to TRBJ1-2; D possibly corresponds to TRBD1 (6 bases). The CDR3 is 14 residues long. V was shortened by 4 bases and J by 5 bases, with 15 bases between the two germline ends. CDR1 and CDR2 from the germline V gene are SGHRS and YFSETQ. The CDR3 bases are TGCGCCAGCAGCCAGGGGACACTGGGATATGGCTACACCTTC. It codes for CASSQGTLGYGYTF. The complete variable domain, with remaining parts taken from reference TRBV5-1 and TRBJ1-2, reads KAGVTQTPRYLIKTRGQQVTLSCSPISGHRSVSWYQQTPGQGLQFLFEYFSETQRNKGNFPGRFSGRQFSNSRSEMNVSTLELGDSALYLCASSQGTLGYGYTFGSGTRLTVV.

This clone was detected only once. The chain joins TRBV28 to TRBJ2-3; 7 bases fit TRBD1. This CDR3 is built from 14 residues. V was clipped by 5 bases and J by 2 bases; unmatched bases: 4. CDR1 and CDR2 from the germline V gene are MDHEN and SYDVKM. The CDR3: CASSTGQPTDTQYF. The DNA for the CDR3 is TGTGCCAGCAGTACGGGACAGCCCACAGATACGCAGTATTTT.

V is TRBV28 and J is TRBJ2-5, with 8 bases fitting TRBD1. The CDR3 is 15 residues long. The trim removed 7 bases at V and 5 bases at J, leaving 12 bases unmatched. Germline CDR1 and CDR2: MDHEN and SYDVKM. CDR3 sequence reads: CASTSPGQGRETQYF. Written as DNA, the CDR3 is TGTGCCAGCACCTCCCCTGGACAGGGAAGGGAGACCCAGTACTTC.

The chain combines TRBV14 with TRBJ1-1; the D gene is possibly TRBD1 (5 bases). This CDR3 is 12 amino acids long. CDR1 SGHDN and CDR2 FVKESK come from the germline V gene. V was pared by 3 bases and J by 11 bases, with 13 bases between. The CDR3: CASSQSLQGAFF. The CDR3 bases are TGTGCCAGCAGCCAGTCGCTCCAGGGCGCTTTCTTT.

The gene calls are TRBV3-1 (or the pseudogene TRBV3-2) and TRBJ1-2; D is ambiguous. CDR1 and CDR2 (germline): LGHDT, YNNKEL (reference sequence). CDR3 length: 13 amino acids. The ends were cut back, 4 bases at V and 8 bases at J, with 14 bases in the middle. The chain's CDR3 is CASSLSGVQGYTF. CDR3 in DNA: TGTGCCAGCAGCCTCAGCGGCGTCCAGGGCTACACCTTC.

This clone is labeled medium-sized. V usage is TRBV6-2 or TRBV6-3 and J usage is TRBJ1-1; no clear D gene. With 3 bases removed from V and 7 bases from J, the gap between germline ends came to 12 bases. The CDR3 loop spans 13 amino acids. Germline-derived CDR1 and CDR2 are MNHEY and SVGEGT. This CDR3 reads CASSYEERDEAFF. The DNA of the CDR3 is TGTGCCAGCAGTTATGAGGAGCGTGATGAAGCTTTCTTT.

The chain links TRBV9 to TRBJ2-5; 16 nucleotides agree with TRBD2. Germline V lookup: CDR1 SGDLS, CDR2 YYNGEE. The CDR3 sequence is 15 residues long. V shed 7 bases and J 4 bases; nucleotides not matched to a gene: 4. CDR3 nucleotide sequence: TGTGCCAGCGGGACTAGCGGGGGGGCCGGAGAGACCCAGTACTTC. As protein: CASGTSGGAGETQYF.

This chain links TRBV7-8 with TRBJ1-5; D remains ambiguous. From germline, CDR1 is SGHVS and CDR2 FQNEAQ. Trimming removed 5 bases from V and 4 bases from J, with 6 bases in between. The CDR3 is made up of 12 amino acids. For the CDR3, the DNA is TGTGCCAGCAGCCGGGGAAATCAGCCCCAGCATTTT. It specifies CASSRGNQPQHF.

There are a few counts of this clone. The rearrangement joins TRBV24-1 to TRBJ1-2; TRBD1 matches 8 bases. The CDR3 length is 15 residues. J gave up 9 bases and V 2 bases, and 10 bases lay outside the gene matches. Germline-derived CDR1 and CDR2 are KGHDR and SFDVKD. Here the CDR3 reads CATSDSTGDRGRYTF. The CDR3 bases are TGTGCCACCAGTGATTCGACAGGGGACCGGGGTCGCTACACCTTC.

The rearrangement uses TRBV5-8 and TRBJ2-7, with D perhaps TRBD1 (5 bases). The V gene lost 4 bases and the J gene lost 2 bases, with 13 bases spanning the gap. The CDR3 is 14 amino acids. Germline V CDR1 and CDR2: SGHTS, YDEGEE. Here the CDR3 reads CASSGAGPTYEQYF. The CDR3 DNA is TGTGCCAGCAGCGGGGCCGGCCCCACCTACGAGCAGTACTTC.

The chain recombines TRBV7-8 with TRBJ2-2, with 7 bases aligning to TRBD1. Germline trimming cut 5 bases from V and 6 bases from J; bases unmatched to any gene: 6. The CDR3 loop spans 14 amino acids. Germline assignment: CDR1 SGHVS and CDR2 FQNEAQ. For the CDR3, the DNA is TGTGCCAGCAGCCCCTGGGACAGAGCCGGGGAGCTGTTTTTT. As protein: CASSPWDRAGELFF.

This chain connects TRBV23-1 to TRBJ1-4, with D uncertain. TRBV23-1 is an open reading frame whose function is uncertain. The CDR3 runs to 16 residues. V dropped 2 bases and J dropped 2 bases, with 12 bases sitting between them. For the CDR3, the DNA is TGCGCCAGCAGTCAAATCCCTCGTAGGACTAATGAAAAACTGTTTTTT. Protein sequence: CASSQIPRRTNEKLFF.

The rearrangement uses TRBV6-5 and TRBJ2-1, with D perhaps matching TRBD1 (5 bases). Between the trimmed V and J ends, which lost 3 bases and 8 bases, there was a span of 11 bases. This CDR3 region has 13 residues. The germline gives CDR1 MNHEY, CDR2 SVGAGI. The CDR3 loop is CASSYRQKHEQFF. CDR3 DNA: TGTGCCAGCAGTTATCGACAGAAGCATGAGCAGTTCTTC.

The chain carries TRBV12-3 or TRBV12-4 and TRBJ2-4; D possibly corresponds to TRBD2 (6 bases). The CDR3 contains 12 residues. Trimming took 6 bases from V and 9 from J, leaving 12 bases between them. As DNA, the CDR3 is TGTGCCAGCAGCTTATCCGGGGGCATTCAGTACTTC. Its protein is CASSLSGGIQYF.

The chain employs TRBV5-1 and TRBJ1-1; TRBD1 might be the D (5 bases). The germline V and J ends were trimmed by 4 bases and 1 base, with 11 bases remaining between them. Per the germline V gene, CDR1 is SGHRS and CDR2 is YFSETQ. CDR3 size: 14 residues. Here the CDR3 reads CASSLGRTNTEAFF. CDR3 nucleotides: TGCGCCAGCAGCCTGGGACGGACGAACACTGAAGCTTTCTTT.

The chain recombines TRBV20-1 with TRBJ2-5, with D perhaps TRBD2 (6 bases). The CDR3 length is 15 residues. Trimming took off 3 bases at V and 0 bases at J, with 14 bases between the two ends. Germline V gives CDR1 DFQATT, CDR2 SNEGSKA (reference sequence). The CDR3 region has the DNA TGCAGTGCTAGTGAGGTAGCGGTATACCAAGAGACCCAGTACTTC. Residues: CSASEVAVYQETQYF.

This clone has a single count. This chain links TRBV6-5 with TRBJ2-6; D possibly uses TRBD1 or TRBD2 (5 bases each). Germline-derived CDR1 and CDR2 are MNHEY and SVGAGI. The CDR3 has 12 amino acids. Trimming shortened V by 7 bases and J by 8 bases, and 9 bases separated the two germline ends. CDR3 nucleotide sequence: TGTGCCAGCAATCCGGGACCCAACGTCCTGACTTTC. The encoded protein is CASNPGPNVLTF.

This chain's CDR3 is CASSPRTGVTNNEQFF. Here the CDR3 DNA reads TGTGCCAGTAGCCCGAGGACAGGGGTGACAAACAATGAGCAGTTCTTC. The chain combines TRBV19 with TRBJ2-1, with 9 bases lining up with TRBD1. V lost 6 bases and J lost 5; bases outside the gene matches: 11. Germline loops: CDR1 LNHDA, CDR2 SQIVND (reference sequence). The CDR3 length is 16 residues.